The following is a TCR beta chain sequence with its context. What it binds is not known. This record belongs to a study of T cell repertoires in cytomegalovirus infection. Overall study: Public signatures in TCR beta pointed to CMV infection and matching HLA type.

This CDR3 has 13 residues. V lost 5 bases and J 6 bases, leaving 10 bases between the germline ends. CDR1 and CDR2 (germline): MNHEY, SVGAGI. MiXCR, applied by TCRdb to the reads, yields one record per CDR3 protein. The table has 650,000 to 900,000 distinct CDR3 sequences, over 25% seen once. This clonotype was sampled from a human donor in good health (CMV status not recorded). Some clones in this sample may be carry-over from other donors' samples. Sequencing used cultured CD8+ T cells from PBMCs, obtained from culture after CMV antigen stimulation. The gene calls are TRBV6-5 and TRBJ2-2; possibly TRBD1 for D (5 bases). The CDR3 here is CASSPRVAGELFF. The CDR3 DNA is TGTGCCAGCAGTCCCAGGGTCGCCGGGGAGCTGTTTTTT.